This T cell receptor (beta chain) comes out of a study of T cells in localized non-small cell lung cancer. The CDR3 runs to 16 residues. The V and J ends lost 6 bases and 0 bases, in that order; junction bases with no gene match: 5. Per germline, CDR1 LNHNV and CDR2 YYDKDF (reference sequence). Profiled with immunoSEQ multiplex PCR; TCRdb holds only in-frame clones, not every one. The sample lists fewer than 1,000 clones, around 25% occurring once. Lacking atypia, the adjacent lung had been sampled at least 2 cm away from the tumor margin. Study-wide results and limits: Across samples, adjacent lung featured a median roughly 60 of the top 100 tumor clones.

With regard to this clone: Its cognate antigen is unknown.

The source was normal lung tissue next to the tumor, collected before any cancer treatment. The receptor was derived from a woman aged 40-69 years with stage III lung adenocarcinoma. The chain is built from TRBV15 and TRBJ2-3, with 11 positions matching TRBD2. CDR3 protein: CATRLSGGASTDTQYF. The CDR3 bases are TGTGCCACCAGGCTTAGCGGGGGGGCCAGCACAGATACGCAGTATTTT.